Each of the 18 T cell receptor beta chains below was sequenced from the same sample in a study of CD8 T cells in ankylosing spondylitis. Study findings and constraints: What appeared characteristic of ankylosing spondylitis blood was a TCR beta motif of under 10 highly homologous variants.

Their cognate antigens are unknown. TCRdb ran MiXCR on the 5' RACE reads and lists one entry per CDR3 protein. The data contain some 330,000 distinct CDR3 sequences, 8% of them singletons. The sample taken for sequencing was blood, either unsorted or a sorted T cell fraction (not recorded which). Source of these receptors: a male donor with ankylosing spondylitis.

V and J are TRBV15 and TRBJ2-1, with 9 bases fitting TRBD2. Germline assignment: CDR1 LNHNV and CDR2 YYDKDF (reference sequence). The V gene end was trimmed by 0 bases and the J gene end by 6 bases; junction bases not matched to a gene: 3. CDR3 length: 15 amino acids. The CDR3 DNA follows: TGTGCCACCAGCAGAGAAAGCGGGAGGTTCAATGAGCAGTTCTTC. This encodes CATSRESGRFNEQFF.

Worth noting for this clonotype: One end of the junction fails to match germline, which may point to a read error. CDR3 nucleotides: TGCGCCAGCAGCTTGGGGAATGAGGAGTTCTTC. Translated, it gives CASSLGNEEFF. The chain has TRBV5-1 and TRBJ2-1; D ambiguous. Germline V gene data show CDR1 as SGHRS and CDR2 as YFSETQ. This CDR3 contains 11 residues.

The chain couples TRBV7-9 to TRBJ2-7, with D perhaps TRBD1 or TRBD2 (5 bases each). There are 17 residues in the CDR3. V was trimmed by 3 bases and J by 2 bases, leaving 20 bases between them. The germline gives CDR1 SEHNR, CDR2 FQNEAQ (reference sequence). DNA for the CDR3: TGTGCCAGCAGCTTCACTCCTCCCGGGACGTCAACCTACGAGCAGTACTTC. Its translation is CASSFTPPGTSTYEQYF.

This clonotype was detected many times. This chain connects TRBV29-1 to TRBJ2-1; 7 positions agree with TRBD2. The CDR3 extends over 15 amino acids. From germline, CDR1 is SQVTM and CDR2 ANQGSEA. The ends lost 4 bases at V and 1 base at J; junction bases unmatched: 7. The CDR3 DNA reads TGCAGCGTTGGTGCTAGCGGAGGGTCCTACAATGAGCAGTTCTTC. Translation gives CSVGASGGSYNEQFF.

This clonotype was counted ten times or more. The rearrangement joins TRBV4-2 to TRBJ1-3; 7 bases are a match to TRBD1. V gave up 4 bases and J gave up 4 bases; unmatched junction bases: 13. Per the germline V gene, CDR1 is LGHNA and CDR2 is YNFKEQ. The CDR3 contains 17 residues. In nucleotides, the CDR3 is TGTGCCAGCAGCCTCCAGTCGACAGGGCAATTCGGAAACACCATATATTTT. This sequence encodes CASSLQSTGQFGNTIYF.

In DNA, the CDR3 is TGCAGCGTTGATGGGACAGGGTACGAGCAGTTCTTC. It encodes CSVDGTGYEQFF. The gene calls are TRBV29-1 and TRBJ2-1; 9 bases are shared with TRBD1. Germline V CDR1 and CDR2: SQVTM, ANQGSEA. Trimming removed 3 bases from V and 10 bases from J; junction bases left unmatched: 4. This CDR3 contains 12 residues.

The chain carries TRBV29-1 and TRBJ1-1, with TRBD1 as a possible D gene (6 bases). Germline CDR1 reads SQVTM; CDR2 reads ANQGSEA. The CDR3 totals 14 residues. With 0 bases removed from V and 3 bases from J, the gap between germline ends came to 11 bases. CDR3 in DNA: TGCAGCGTTGAAGAAAACAGGGTTGACACTGAAGCTTTCTTT. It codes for CSVEENRVDTEAFF.

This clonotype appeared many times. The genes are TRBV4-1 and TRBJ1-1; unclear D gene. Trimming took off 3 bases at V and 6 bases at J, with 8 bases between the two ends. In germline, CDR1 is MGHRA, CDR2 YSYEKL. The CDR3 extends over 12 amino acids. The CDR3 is CASSHPYAEAFF. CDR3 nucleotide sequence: TGCGCCAGCAGCCACCCTTACGCTGAAGCTTTCTTT.

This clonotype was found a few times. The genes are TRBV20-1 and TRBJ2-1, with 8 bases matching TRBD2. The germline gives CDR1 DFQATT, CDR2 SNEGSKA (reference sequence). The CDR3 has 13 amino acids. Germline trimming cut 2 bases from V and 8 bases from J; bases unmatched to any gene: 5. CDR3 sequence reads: CSARRGRPDEQFF. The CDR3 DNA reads TGCAGTGCTAGACGCGGGAGGCCGGATGAGCAGTTCTTC.

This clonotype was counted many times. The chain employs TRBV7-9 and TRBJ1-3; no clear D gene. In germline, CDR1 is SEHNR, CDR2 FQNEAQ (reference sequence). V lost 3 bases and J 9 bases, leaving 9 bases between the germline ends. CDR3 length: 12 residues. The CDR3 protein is CASSFDPGTIYF. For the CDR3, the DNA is TGTGCCAGCAGCTTCGACCCCGGCACCATATATTTT.

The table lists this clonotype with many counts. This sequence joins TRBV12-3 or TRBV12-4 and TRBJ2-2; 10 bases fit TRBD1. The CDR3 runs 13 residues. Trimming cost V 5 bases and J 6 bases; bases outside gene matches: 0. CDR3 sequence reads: CASSGTGAGELFF. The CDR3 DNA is TGTGCCAGCAGTGGGACAGGGGCCGGGGAGCTGTTTTTT.

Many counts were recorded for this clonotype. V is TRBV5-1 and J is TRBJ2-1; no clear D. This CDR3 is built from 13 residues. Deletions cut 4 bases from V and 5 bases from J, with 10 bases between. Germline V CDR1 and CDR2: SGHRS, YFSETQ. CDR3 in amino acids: CASSLGVDNEQFF. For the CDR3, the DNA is TGCGCCAGCAGCCTTGGAGTCGACAATGAGCAGTTCTTC.

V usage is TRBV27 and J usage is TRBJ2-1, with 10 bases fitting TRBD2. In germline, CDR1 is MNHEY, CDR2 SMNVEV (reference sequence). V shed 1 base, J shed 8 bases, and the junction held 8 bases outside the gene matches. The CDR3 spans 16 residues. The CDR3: CASSLYPSGSLDEQFF. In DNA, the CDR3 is TGTGCCAGCAGTTTATATCCTAGCGGGAGTTTAGATGAGCAGTTCTTC.

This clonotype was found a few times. Here the CDR3 reads CASSPRLGNEQFF. CDR3 nucleotides: TGTGCCAGCAGCCCCCGACTAGGGAATGAGCAGTTCTTC. The chain has TRBV3-1 and TRBJ2-1, with D possibly matching TRBD2 (6 bases). The CDR3 is 13 residues long. V was pared by 4 bases and J by 7 bases, with 11 bases between. Germline V gives CDR1 LGHDT, CDR2 YNNKEL (reference sequence).

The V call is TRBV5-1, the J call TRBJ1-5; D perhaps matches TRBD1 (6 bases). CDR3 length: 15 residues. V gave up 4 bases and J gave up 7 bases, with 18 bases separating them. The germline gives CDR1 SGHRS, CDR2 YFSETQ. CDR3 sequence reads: CASSTGTRPGQPQHF. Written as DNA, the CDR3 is TGCGCCAGCAGCACCGGGACACGGCCGGGGCAGCCCCAGCATTTT.

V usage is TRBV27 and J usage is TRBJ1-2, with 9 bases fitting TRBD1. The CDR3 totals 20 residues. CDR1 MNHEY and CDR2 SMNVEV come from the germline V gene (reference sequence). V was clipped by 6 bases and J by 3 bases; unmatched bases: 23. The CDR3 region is CASRDVMRDREVNPHYGYTF. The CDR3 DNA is TGTGCCAGCAGGGACGTGATGCGGGACAGGGAGGTGAATCCTCACTATGGCTACACCTTC.

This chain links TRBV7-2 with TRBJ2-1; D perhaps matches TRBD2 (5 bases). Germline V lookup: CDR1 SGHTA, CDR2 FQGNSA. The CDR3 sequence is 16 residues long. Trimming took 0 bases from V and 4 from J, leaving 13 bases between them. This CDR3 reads CASSLAEASGYNEQFF. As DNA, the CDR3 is TGTGCCAGCAGCTTAGCGGAAGCGTCGGGGTACAATGAGCAGTTCTTC.

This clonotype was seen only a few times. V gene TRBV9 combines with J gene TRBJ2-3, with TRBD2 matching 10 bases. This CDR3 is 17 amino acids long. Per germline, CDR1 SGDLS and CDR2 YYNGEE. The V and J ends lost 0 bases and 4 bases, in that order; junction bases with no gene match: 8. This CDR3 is CASSVESSGRIADTQYF. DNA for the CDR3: TGTGCCAGCAGCGTAGAGAGTAGCGGGAGGATTGCAGATACGCAGTATTTT.